This TCR beta chain stems from a study of monozygotic twins with cystic fibrosis. Study-level points and caveats: V usage most resembled the co-twin in 13 of 16 pairs. Low clonality (median roughly 0.009) suggested a mostly naive repertoire.

CDR1 is SGDLS and CDR2 is YYNGEE in the germline V gene. This CDR3 has 15 residues. V was trimmed by 0 bases and J by 6 bases, leaving 14 bases between them. As to this clone: As yet, its antigen is unknown.

The repertoire was sequenced with immunoSEQ multiplex PCR; TCRdb's copy has only in-frame clones and lacks some. The data show approximately 28,000 clones, around 81% seen once. The receptor was derived from a girl aged 2 to 9 with cystic fibrosis. The rearrangement uses TRBV9 and TRBJ2-3; TRBD2 is a possible D gene (6 bases). Specimen: blood. The CDR3 reads CASSVAPGATDTQYF. CDR3 DNA sequence: TGTGCCAGCAGCGTAGCCCCGGGAGCGACTGATACGCAGTATTTT.